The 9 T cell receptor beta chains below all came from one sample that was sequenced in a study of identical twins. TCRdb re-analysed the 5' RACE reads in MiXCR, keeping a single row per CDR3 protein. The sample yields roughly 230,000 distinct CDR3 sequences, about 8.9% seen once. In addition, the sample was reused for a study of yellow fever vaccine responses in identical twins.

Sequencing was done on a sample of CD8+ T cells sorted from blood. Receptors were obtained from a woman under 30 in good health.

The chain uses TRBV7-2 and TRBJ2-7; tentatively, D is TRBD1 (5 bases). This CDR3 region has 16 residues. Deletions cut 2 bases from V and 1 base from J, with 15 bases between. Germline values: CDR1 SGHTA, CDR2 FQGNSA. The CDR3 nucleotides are TGTGCCAGCAGCTTATCTTCGACAGTCGTTTCCTACGAGCAGTACTTC. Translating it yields CASSLSSTVVSYEQYF.

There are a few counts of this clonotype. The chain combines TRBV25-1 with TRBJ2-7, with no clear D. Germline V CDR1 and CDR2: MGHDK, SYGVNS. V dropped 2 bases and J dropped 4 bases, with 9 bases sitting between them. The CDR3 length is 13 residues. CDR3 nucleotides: TGTGCCAGCAGTGAACTAGGATGGTACGAGCAGTACTTC. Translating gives CASSELGWYEQYF.

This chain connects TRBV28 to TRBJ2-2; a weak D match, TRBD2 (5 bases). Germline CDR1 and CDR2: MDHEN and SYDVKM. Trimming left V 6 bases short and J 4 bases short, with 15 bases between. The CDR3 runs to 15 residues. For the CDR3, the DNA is TGTGCCAGCAGCACACTTACACGGGGCACCGGGGAGCTGTTTTTT. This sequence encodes CASSTLTRGTGELFF.

In DNA, the CDR3 is TGTGCCAGCAGCCACGGCGGGGGGGCCGGCACAGATACGCAGTATTTT. Residues: CASSHGGGAGTDTQYF. The chain is built from TRBV7-6 and TRBJ2-3; 9 bases align to TRBD2. Trimming cost V 5 bases and J 1 base; bases outside gene matches: 7. Germline assignment: CDR1 SGHVS and CDR2 FNYEAQ. CDR3 length equals 16 residues.

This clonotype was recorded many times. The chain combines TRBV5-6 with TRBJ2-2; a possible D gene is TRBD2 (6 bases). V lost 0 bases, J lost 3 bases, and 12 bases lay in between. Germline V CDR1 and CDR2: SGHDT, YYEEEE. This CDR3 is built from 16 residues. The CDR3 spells CASSLGSSGDTGELFF. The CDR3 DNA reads TGTGCCAGCAGCTTGGGGAGTAGCGGAGACACCGGGGAGCTGTTTTTT.

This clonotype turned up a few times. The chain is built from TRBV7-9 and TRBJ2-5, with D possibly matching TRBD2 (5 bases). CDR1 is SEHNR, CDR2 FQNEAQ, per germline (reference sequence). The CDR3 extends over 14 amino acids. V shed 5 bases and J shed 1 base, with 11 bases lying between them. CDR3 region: CASSRIGLQETQYF. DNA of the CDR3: TGTGCCAGCAGCCGTATTGGACTCCAAGAGACCCAGTACTTC.

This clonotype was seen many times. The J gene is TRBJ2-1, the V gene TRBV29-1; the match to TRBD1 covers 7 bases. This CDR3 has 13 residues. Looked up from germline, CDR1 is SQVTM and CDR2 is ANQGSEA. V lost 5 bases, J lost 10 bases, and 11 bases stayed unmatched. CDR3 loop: CSVSIDRDGEQFF. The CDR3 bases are TGCAGCGTTTCCATCGACAGGGACGGCGAGCAGTTCTTC.

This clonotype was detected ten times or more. The CDR3 here is CASSQTTGELYYGYTF. CDR3 bases: TGCGCCAGCAGCCAAACAACAGGGGAACTATACTATGGCTACACCTTC. V gene TRBV4-1 combines with J gene TRBJ1-2, with 7 bases that match TRBD1. V shed 2 bases and J 3 bases; nucleotides not matched to a gene: 9. CDR3 length equals 16 residues. The germline V gene has CDR1 MGHRA and CDR2 YSYEKL.

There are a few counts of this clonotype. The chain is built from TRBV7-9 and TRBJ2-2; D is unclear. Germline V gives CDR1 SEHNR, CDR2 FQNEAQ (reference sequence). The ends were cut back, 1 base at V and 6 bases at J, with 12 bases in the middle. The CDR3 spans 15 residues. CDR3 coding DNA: TGTGCCAGCAGCTTAGTGACGGCCCGCTCCGGGGAGCTGTTTTTT. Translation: CASSLVTARSGELFF.